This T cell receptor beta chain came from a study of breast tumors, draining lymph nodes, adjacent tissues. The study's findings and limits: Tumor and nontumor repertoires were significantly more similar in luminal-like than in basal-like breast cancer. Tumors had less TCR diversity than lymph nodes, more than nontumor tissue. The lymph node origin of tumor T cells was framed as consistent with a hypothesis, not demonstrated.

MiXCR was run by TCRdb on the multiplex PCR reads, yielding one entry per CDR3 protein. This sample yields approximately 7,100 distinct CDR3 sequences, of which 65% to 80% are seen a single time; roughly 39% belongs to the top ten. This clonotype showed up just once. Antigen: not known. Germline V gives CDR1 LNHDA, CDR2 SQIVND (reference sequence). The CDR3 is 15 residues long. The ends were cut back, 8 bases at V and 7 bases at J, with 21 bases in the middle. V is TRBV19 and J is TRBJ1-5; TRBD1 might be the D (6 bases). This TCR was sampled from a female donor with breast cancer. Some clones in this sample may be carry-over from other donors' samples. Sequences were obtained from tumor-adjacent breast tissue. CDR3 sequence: CASANIYRAIQPQHF. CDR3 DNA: TGTGCCAGTGCAAACATCTACAGGGCTATACAGCCCCAGCATTTT. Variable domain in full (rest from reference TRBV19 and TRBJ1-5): DGGITQSPKYLFRKEGQNVTLSCEQNLNHDAMYWYRQDPGQGLRLIYYSQIVNDFQKGDIAEGYSVSREKKESFPLTVTSAQKNPTAFYLCASANIYRAIQPQHFGDGTRLSIL.